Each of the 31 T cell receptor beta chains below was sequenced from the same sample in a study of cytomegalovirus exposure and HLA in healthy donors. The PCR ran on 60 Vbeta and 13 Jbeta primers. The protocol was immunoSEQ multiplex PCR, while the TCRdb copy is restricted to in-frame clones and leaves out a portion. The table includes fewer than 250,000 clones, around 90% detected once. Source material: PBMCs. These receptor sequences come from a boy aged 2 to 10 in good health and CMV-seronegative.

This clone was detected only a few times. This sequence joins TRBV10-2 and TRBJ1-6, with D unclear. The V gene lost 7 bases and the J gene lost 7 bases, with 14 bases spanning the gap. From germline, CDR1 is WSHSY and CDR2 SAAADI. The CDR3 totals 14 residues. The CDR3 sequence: CASMAGLGNSPLHF. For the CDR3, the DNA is TGCGCCAGCATGGCGGGGTTGGGGAATTCACCCCTCCACTTT.

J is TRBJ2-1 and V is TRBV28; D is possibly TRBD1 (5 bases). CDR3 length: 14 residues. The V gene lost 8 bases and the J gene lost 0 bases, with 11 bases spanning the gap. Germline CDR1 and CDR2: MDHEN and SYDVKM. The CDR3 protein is CASDGAHSYNEQFF. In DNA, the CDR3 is TGTGCCAGCGATGGGGCCCACTCCTACAATGAGCAGTTCTTC.

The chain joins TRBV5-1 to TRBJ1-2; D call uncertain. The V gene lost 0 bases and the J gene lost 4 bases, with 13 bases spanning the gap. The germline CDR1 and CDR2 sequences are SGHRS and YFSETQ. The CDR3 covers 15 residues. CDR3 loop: CASSLDGGVGYGYTF. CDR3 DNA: TGCGCCAGCAGCTTGGACGGCGGGGTCGGCTATGGCTACACCTTC.

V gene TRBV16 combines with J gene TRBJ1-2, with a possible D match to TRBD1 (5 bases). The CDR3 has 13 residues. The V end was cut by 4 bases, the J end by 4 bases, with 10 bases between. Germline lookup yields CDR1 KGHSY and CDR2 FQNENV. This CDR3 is CASSLTDVYGYTF. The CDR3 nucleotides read TGTGCCAGCAGCCTGACAGATGTCTATGGCTACACCTTC.

CDR3 DNA: TGTGCCAGCAGTGCGGCAGGGAGGGCCTATGGCTACACCTTC. It yields the protein CASSAAGRAYGYTF. The rearrangement links TRBV27 to TRBJ1-2; D is perhaps TRBD1 (5 bases). The germline V gene encodes CDR1 MNHEY and CDR2 SMNVEV (reference sequence). V shed 5 bases and J shed 4 bases, with 14 bases lying between them. The CDR3 sequence is 14 residues long.

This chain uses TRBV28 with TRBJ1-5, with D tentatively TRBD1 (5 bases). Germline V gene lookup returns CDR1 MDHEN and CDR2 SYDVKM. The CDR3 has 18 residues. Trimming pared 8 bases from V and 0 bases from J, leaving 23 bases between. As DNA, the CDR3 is TGTGCCAGCGGAGGGACCTCCCGCGATTCCGGTAGCAATCAGCCCCAGCATTTT. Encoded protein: CASGGTSRDSGSNQPQHF.

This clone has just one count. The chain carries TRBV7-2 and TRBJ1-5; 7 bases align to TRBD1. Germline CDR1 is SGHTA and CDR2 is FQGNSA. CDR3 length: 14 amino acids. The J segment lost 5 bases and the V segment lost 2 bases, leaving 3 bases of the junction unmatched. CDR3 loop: CASSLRDSDQPQHF. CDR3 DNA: TGTGCCAGCAGCTTACGGGACAGTGATCAGCCCCAGCATTTT.

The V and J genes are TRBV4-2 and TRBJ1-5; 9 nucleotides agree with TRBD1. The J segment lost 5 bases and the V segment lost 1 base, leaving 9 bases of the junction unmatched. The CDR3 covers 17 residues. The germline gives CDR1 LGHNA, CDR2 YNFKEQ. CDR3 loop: CASSQGPDRGSHQPQHF. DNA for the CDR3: TGTGCCAGCAGCCAAGGGCCGGACAGGGGTTCACATCAGCCCCAGCATTTT.

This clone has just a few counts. Written as DNA, the CDR3 is TGTGCCACGACCCGCAGGGGAGAGACCCAGTACTTC. Translating it yields CATTRRGETQYF. The rearrangement uses TRBV5-4 and TRBJ2-5; tentatively, D is TRBD1 (6 bases). Trimming shortened V by 9 bases and J by 4 bases, and 13 bases separated the two germline ends. Germline assignment: CDR1 SGHNT and CDR2 YYREEE (reference sequence). The CDR3 runs to 12 residues.

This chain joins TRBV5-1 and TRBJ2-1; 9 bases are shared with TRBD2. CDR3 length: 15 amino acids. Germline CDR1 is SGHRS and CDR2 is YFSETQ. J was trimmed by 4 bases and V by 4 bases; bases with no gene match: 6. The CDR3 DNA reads TGCGCCAGCAGCCCCCTTAGCGGGGGATACAATGAGCAGTTCTTC. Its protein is CASSPLSGGYNEQFF.

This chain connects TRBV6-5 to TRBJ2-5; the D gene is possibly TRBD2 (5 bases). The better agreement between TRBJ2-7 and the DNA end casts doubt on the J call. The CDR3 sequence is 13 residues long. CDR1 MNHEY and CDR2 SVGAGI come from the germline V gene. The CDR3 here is CAHSRGSSYEQYF. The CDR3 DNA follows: TGTGCCCACAGCCGGGGTAGCTCCTACGAGCAGTACTTC.

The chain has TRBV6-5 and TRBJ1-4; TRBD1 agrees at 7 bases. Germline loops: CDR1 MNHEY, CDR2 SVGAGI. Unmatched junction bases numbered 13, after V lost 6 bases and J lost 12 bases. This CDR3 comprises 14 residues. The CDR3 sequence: CASSWGDSSEQLFF. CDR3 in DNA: TGTGCCAGCAGCTGGGGGGACAGCTCGGAGCAACTGTTTTTT.

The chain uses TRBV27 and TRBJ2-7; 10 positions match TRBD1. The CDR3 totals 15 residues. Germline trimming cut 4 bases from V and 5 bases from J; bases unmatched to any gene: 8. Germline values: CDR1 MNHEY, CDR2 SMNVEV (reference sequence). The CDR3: CASSSPGQGLHEQYF. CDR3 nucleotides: TGTGCCAGCAGTTCCCCGGGACAGGGGTTACACGAGCAGTACTTC.

The CDR3 protein is CASSFGRNEKLFF. The CDR3 nucleotides are TGTGCCAGCAGTTTTGGCAGAAATGAAAAACTGTTTTTT. The V call is TRBV28, the J call TRBJ1-4; D gene uncertain. The CDR3 sequence is 13 residues long. Trimming stripped 3 bases from V and 5 bases from J, with 7 bases between. Germline-derived CDR1 and CDR2 are MDHEN and SYDVKM. Together with reference TRBV28 and TRBJ1-4, the CDR3 gives the full variable domain: DVKVTQSSRYLVKRTGEKVFLECVQDMDHENMFWYRQDPGLGLRLIYFSYDVKMKEKGDIPEGYSVSREKKERFSLILESASTNQTSMYLCASSFGRNEKLFFGSGTQLSVL.

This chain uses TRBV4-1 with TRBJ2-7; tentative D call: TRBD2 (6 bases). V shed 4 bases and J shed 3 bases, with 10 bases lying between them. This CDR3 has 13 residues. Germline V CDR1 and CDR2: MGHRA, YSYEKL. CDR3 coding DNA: TGCGCCAGCAGCCCCCTGGGGGGCTACGAGCAGTACTTC. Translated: CASSPLGGYEQYF.

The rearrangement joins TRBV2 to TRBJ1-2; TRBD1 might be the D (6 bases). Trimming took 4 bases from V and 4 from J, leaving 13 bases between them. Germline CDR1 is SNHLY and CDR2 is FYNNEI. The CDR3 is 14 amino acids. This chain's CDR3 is CASSGLRGAYGYTF. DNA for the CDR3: TGTGCCAGCAGTGGTCTTCGGGGGGCCTATGGCTACACCTTC.

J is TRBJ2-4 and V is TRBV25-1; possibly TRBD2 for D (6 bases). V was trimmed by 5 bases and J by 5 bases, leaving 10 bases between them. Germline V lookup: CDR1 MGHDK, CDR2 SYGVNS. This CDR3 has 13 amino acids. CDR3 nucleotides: TGTGCCAGCAGTTACGGGGGTCAAAACATTCAGTACTTC. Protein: CASSYGGQNIQYF.

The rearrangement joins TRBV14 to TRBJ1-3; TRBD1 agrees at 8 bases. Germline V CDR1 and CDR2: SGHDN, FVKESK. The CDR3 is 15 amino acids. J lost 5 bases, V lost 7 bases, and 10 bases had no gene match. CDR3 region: CASTLTGDGRNTIYF. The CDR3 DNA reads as TGTGCCAGCACCCTGACAGGGGATGGTCGAAACACCATATATTTT.

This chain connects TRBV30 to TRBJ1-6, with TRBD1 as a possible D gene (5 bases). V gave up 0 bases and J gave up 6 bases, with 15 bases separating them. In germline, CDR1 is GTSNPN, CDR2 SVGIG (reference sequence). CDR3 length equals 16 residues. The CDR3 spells CAWSVPQGRVNSPLHF. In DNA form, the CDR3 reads TGTGCCTGGAGTGTACCCCAGGGCAGGGTTAATTCACCCCTCCACTTT. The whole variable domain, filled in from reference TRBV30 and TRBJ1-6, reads SQTIHQWPATLVQPVGSPLSLECTVEGTSNPNLYWYRQAAGRGLQLLFYSVGIGQISSEVPQNLSASRPQDRQFILSSKKLLLSDSGFYLCAWSVPQGRVNSPLHFGNGTRLTVT.

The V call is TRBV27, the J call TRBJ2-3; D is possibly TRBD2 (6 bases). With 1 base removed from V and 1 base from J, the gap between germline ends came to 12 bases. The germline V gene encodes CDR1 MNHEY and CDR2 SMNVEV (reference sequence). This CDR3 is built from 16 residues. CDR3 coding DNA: TGTGCCAGCAGTTTATTTCACACGGGGGGCACAGATACGCAGTATTTT. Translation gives CASSLFHTGGTDTQYF.

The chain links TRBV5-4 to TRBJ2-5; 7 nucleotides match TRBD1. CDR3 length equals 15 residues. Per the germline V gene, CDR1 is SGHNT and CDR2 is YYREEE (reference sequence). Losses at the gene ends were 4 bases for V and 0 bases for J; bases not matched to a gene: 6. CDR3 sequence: CASSIRQGYQETQYF. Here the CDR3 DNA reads TGTGCCAGCAGCATACGACAGGGTTACCAAGAGACCCAGTACTTC. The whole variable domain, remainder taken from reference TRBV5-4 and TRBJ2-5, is ETGVTQSPTHLIKTRGQQVTLRCSSQSGHNTVSWYQQALGQGPQFIFQYYREEENGRGNFPPRFSGLQFPNYSSELNVNALELDDSALYLCASSIRQGYQETQYFGPGTRLLVL.

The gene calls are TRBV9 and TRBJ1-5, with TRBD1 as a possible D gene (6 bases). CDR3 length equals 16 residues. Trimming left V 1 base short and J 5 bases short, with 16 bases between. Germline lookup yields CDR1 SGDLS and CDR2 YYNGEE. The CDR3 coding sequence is TGTGCCAGCAGCGTACGTCGTCCAGGGGATCATCAGCCCCAGCATTTT. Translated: CASSVRRPGDHQPQHF.

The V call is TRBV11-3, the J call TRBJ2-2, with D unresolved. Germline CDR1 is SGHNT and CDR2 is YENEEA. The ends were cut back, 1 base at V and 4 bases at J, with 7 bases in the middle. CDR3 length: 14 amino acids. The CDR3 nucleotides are TGTGCCAGCAGCTTAGGTGGCTCCACCGGGGAGCTGTTTTTT. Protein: CASSLGGSTGELFF.

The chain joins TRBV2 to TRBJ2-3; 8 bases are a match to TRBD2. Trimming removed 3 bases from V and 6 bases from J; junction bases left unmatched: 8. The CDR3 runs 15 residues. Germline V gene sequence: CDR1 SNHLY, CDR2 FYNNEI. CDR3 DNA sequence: TGTGCCAGCAGTGAGAGCGGGAGTGGCCCCGATACGCAGTATTTT. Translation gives CASSESGSGPDTQYF.

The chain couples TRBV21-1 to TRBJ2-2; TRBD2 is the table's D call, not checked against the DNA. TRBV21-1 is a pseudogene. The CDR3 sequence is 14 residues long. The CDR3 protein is CASSKEVRRRKLFF. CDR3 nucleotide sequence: TGTGCCAGCAGCAAAGAGGTACGTAGGAGGAAGCTGTTTTTT.

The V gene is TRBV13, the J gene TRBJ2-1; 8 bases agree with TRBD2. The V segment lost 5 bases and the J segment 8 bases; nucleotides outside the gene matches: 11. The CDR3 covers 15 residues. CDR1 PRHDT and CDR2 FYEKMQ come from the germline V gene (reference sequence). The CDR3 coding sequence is TGTGCCAGCAGCCCGCCGGGGGGGGCGAGGGATGAGCAGTTCTTC. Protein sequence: CASSPPGGARDEQFF.

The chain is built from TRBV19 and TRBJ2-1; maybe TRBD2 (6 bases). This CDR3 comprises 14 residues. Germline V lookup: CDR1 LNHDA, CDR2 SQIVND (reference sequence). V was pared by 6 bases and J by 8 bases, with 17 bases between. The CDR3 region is CASSLIADPHEQFF. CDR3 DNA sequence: TGTGCCAGTAGCTTGATAGCGGACCCCCATGAGCAGTTCTTC. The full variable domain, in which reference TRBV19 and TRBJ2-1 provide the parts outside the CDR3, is DGGITQSPKYLFRKEGQNVTLSCEQNLNHDAMYWYRQDPGQGLRLIYYSQIVNDFQKGDIAEGYSVSREKKESFPLTVTSAQKNPTAFYLCASSLIADPHEQFFGPGTRLTVL.

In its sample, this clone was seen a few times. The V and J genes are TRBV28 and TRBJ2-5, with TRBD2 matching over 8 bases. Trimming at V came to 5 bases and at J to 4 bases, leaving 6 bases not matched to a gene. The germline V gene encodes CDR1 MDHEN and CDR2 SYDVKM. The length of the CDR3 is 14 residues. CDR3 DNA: TGTGCCAGCAGTGTGGACCGGGGGGGAGAGACCCAGTACTTC. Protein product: CASSVDRGGETQYF.

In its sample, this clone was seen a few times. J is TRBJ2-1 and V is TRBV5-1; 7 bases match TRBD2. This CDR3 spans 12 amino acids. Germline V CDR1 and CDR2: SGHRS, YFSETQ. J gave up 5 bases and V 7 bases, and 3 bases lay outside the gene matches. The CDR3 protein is CASGGTNNEQFF. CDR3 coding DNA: TGCGCCAGCGGCGGGACTAACAATGAGCAGTTCTTC.

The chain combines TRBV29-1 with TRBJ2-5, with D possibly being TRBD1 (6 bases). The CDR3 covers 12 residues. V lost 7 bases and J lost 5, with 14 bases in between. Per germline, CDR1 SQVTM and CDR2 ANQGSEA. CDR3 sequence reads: CSATGPGETQYF. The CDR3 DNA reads TGCAGCGCAACAGGGCCGGGCGAGACCCAGTACTTC.

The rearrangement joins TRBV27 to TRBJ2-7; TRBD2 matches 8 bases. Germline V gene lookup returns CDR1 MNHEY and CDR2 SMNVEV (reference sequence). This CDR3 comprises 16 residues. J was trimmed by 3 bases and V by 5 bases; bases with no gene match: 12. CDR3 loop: CASSDTLLAGFYEQYF. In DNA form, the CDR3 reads TGTGCCAGCAGTGACACACTTTTAGCGGGGTTCTACGAGCAGTACTTC.